These 24 T cell receptor beta chains came from one sample sequenced in a study of cytomegalovirus exposure and HLA in healthy donors. Researchers ran the PCR with 60 Vbeta and 13 Jbeta primers. Profiled with immunoSEQ multiplex PCR; TCRdb holds only in-frame clones, not every one. The sample yields 150,000 to 200,000 clones, roughly 80% seen once. Material: PBMCs. The receptors derive from a man aged 50 to 60 in good health and CMV-seropositive.

The chain recombines TRBV5-4 with TRBJ2-3; TRBD2 aligns across 9 bases. Germline V gene lookup returns CDR1 SGHNT and CDR2 YYREEE (reference sequence). Trimming cost V 0 bases and J 6 bases; bases outside gene matches: 5. This CDR3 spans 15 amino acids. The CDR3 bases are TGTGCCAGCAGCTTGGGCGGGAGGGAAGGCGATACGCAGTATTTT. Encoded protein: CASSLGGREGDTQYF. Supplemented by reference TRBV5-4 and TRBJ2-3, the full variable domain reads ETGVTQSPTHLIKTRGQQVTLRCSSQSGHNTVSWYQQALGQGPQFIFQYYREEENGRGNFPPRFSGLQFPNYSSELNVNALELDDSALYLCASSLGGREGDTQYFGPGTRLTVL.

The CDR3 region is CASSRAGADTGELFF. CDR3 DNA sequence: TGCGCCAGCAGTCGGGCGGGGGCGGACACCGGGGAGCTGTTTTTT. The chain is built from TRBV10-2 and TRBJ2-2; D might be TRBD2 (7 bases). In germline, CDR1 is WSHSY, CDR2 SAAADI. V gave up 5 bases and J gave up 3 bases, with 13 bases separating them. The CDR3 extends over 15 amino acids.

The chain combines TRBV10-1 with TRBJ2-7; the D gene is possibly TRBD2 (5 bases). The CDR3 runs 15 residues. The germline gives CDR1 WNHNN, CDR2 SYGVQD (reference sequence). V shed 0 bases and J shed 4 bases, with 13 bases lying between them. The CDR3: CASSESGNGKYEQYF. The CDR3 coding sequence is TGCGCCAGCAGTGAGTCGGGGAACGGGAAATACGAGCAGTACTTC.

The V gene is TRBV5-4, the J gene TRBJ2-1; perhaps TRBD2 as D (6 bases). CDR1 and CDR2 (germline): SGHNT, YYREEE (reference sequence). The ends were cut back, 0 bases at V and 2 bases at J, with 9 bases in the middle. The CDR3 extends over 15 amino acids. The CDR3 sequence is CASSLVGGAYNEQFF. The CDR3 nucleotides are TGTGCCAGCAGCTTGGTCGGGGGAGCCTACAATGAGCAGTTCTTC. Together with reference TRBV5-4 and TRBJ2-1, the CDR3 gives the full variable domain: ETGVTQSPTHLIKTRGQQVTLRCSSQSGHNTVSWYQQALGQGPQFIFQYYREEENGRGNFPPRFSGLQFPNYSSELNVNALELDDSALYLCASSLVGGAYNEQFFGPGTRLTVL.

The chain recombines TRBV10-3 with TRBJ2-7; TRBD1 might be the D (6 bases). The V end was cut by 8 bases, the J end by 5 bases, with 16 bases between. The CDR3 has 13 residues. Germline lookup yields CDR1 ENHRY and CDR2 SYGVKD. Written as DNA, the CDR3 is TGTGCCATCGGGGGCCAGGGCGTCAACGAGCAGTACTTC. Protein sequence: CAIGGQGVNEQYF.

The chain recombines TRBV4-3 with TRBJ2-7; possible D gene TRBD1, 5 bases. Trimming left V 0 bases short and J 3 bases short, with 15 bases between. CDR3 size: 16 residues. The germline V gene has CDR1 LGHNA and CDR2 YSLEER. The CDR3 sequence: CASSQELRRVFYEQYF. DNA for the CDR3: TGCGCCAGCAGCCAAGAGTTGCGCAGGGTTTTCTACGAGCAGTACTTC.

The DNA for the CDR3 is TGTGCCAGCAGCGTACCGGGGGTTGGCTACACCTTC. It yields the protein CASSVPGVGYTF. The V gene is TRBV9, the J gene TRBJ1-2, with a tentative D call TRBD1 (5 bases). Germline CDR1 reads SGDLS; CDR2 reads YYNGEE. The CDR3 totals 12 residues. V was cut by 1 base and J by 7 bases, with 8 bases left in between.

The V call is TRBV19, the J call TRBJ1-1; tentative D call: TRBD1 (5 bases). The CDR3 length is 13 residues. Trimming pared 3 bases from V and 7 bases from J, leaving 12 bases between. CDR1 is LNHDA, CDR2 SQIVND, per germline (reference sequence). CDR3 coding DNA: TGTGCCAGTAGTATCTCGGGGGAGGTTGAAGCTTTCTTT. It is translated as CASSISGEVEAFF.

The J gene is TRBJ2-5, the V gene TRBV2; maybe TRBD1 (5 bases). The CDR3 runs 14 residues. Germline V gives CDR1 SNHLY, CDR2 FYNNEI. V lost 2 bases and J 5 bases, leaving 12 bases between the germline ends. The CDR3 spells CASSEPQGTETQYF. DNA of the CDR3: TGTGCCAGCAGTGAACCCCAGGGTACGGAGACCCAGTACTTC.

The chain is built from TRBV5-4 and TRBJ1-2; no clear D. Between the trimmed V and J ends, which lost 0 bases and 0 bases, there was a span of 6 bases. Looked up from germline, CDR1 is SGHNT and CDR2 is YYREEE (reference sequence). This CDR3 spans 14 amino acids. CDR3 loop: CASSLDPSNYGYTF. CDR3 nucleotides: TGTGCCAGCAGCTTGGATCCCTCTAACTATGGCTACACCTTC. The whole variable domain, filled in from reference TRBV5-4 and TRBJ1-2, reads ETGVTQSPTHLIKTRGQQVTLRCSSQSGHNTVSWYQQALGQGPQFIFQYYREEENGRGNFPPRFSGLQFPNYSSELNVNALELDDSALYLCASSLDPSNYGYTFGSGTRLTVV.

V gene TRBV29-1 combines with J gene TRBJ1-2; 7 bases are shared with TRBD1. The J segment lost 4 bases and the V segment lost 4 bases, leaving 3 bases of the junction unmatched. CDR1 and CDR2 from the germline V gene are SQVTM and ANQGSEA. This CDR3 is 12 amino acids long. The CDR3 DNA sequence: TGCAGCGTTGGGACAGGCACCTATGGCTACACCTTC. It yields the protein CSVGTGTYGYTF.

In its sample, this clone was seen a few times. The chain links TRBV10-3 to TRBJ1-5; 10 bases line up with TRBD1. The germline V gene encodes CDR1 ENHRY and CDR2 SYGVKD. The CDR3 consists of 13 residues. V lost 5 bases to trimming and J lost 7 bases; unmatched junction nucleotides: 2. The CDR3 nucleotides read TGTGCCATCAGTTGGGACAGGGGACAGCCCCAGCATTTT. It specifies CAISWDRGQPQHF.

Written as DNA, the CDR3 is TGTGCCAGCAGTTACAGTTGGGACAGGGGCGAGCAGTACTTC. This codes for CASSYSWDRGEQYF. The chain has TRBV6-5 and TRBJ2-7; 10 bases are shared with TRBD1. J lost 6 bases, V lost 2 bases, and 4 bases had no gene match. This CDR3 contains 14 residues. Per germline, CDR1 MNHEY and CDR2 SVGAGI.

As regards this clone: Because it lacks the conserved phenylalanine or tryptophan at the end, this CDR3 is likely a read error. CDR3: CASSLNGGDYTEAFL. DNA of the CDR3: TGCGCCAGCAGCTTAAACGGGGGGGACTACACTGAAGCTTTCCTT. This chain connects TRBV5-1 to TRBJ1-1; tentative D call: TRBD1 (5 bases). Germline V gene data show CDR1 as SGHRS and CDR2 as YFSETQ. Trimming cost V 2 bases and J 3 bases, with 14 bases left between them. CDR3 length: 15 residues.

The chain carries TRBV19 and TRBJ2-7; 9 bases are a match to TRBD1. The germline gives CDR1 LNHDA, CDR2 SQIVND (reference sequence). The CDR3 has 14 residues. Trimming took 6 bases from V and 3 from J; bases not matched to a gene: 6. The CDR3 nucleotides read TGTGCCAGTAGAGAGGGACAGGGTGTCTACGAGCAGTACTTC. Its translation: CASREGQGVYEQYF.

V is TRBV5-4 and J is TRBJ1-2; TRBD1 might be the D (6 bases). The CDR3 covers 13 residues. V dropped 3 bases and J dropped 5 bases, with 11 bases sitting between them. The V gene's germline CDR1 is SGHNT and CDR2 YYREEE (reference sequence). The CDR3 loop reads CASSSGGSYGYTF. CDR3 nucleotides: TGTGCCAGCAGCTCGGGGGGCAGTTATGGCTACACCTTC.

This clone was seen once. The V and J genes are TRBV5-4 and TRBJ2-1; D not certain. CDR3 length equals 17 residues. Per germline, CDR1 SGHNT and CDR2 YYREEE (reference sequence). Trimming took 2 bases from V and 0 from J, leaving 15 bases between them. The chain's CDR3 is CASSLSLGLSSYNEQFF. The CDR3 DNA sequence: TGTGCCAGCAGCTTATCTCTCGGTCTGAGCTCCTACAATGAGCAGTTCTTC.

This clone appeared a single time. The chain recombines TRBV5-6 with TRBJ2-5, with D perhaps TRBD2 (6 bases). TRBJ2-7 explains the end of the DNA better; the J call may be wrong. There are 14 residues in the CDR3. Germline CDR1 reads SGHDT; CDR2 reads YYEEEE. The CDR3 reads CASSPRGSPYEQYF. DNA for the CDR3: TGTGCCAGCAGCCCCCGGGGGTCCCCCTACGAGCAGTACTTC.

The chain joins TRBV4-2 to TRBJ2-1, with 8 bases matching TRBD2. V dropped 3 bases and J dropped 0; count of bases not matched to a gene: 7. This CDR3 is 17 amino acids long. Germline V gene sequence: CDR1 LGHNA, CDR2 YNFKEQ. DNA of the CDR3: TGTGCCAGCAGCCAGGGCGGGGGGCCTAGCTCCTACAATGAGCAGTTCTTC. It encodes CASSQGGGPSSYNEQFF.

Regarding this clone: A single base separates this from a much larger clone, so it may be a read error. This specimen includes other DNA sequences encoding the same CDR3. The V and J genes are TRBV28 and TRBJ1-2, with 8 bases that match TRBD1. The CDR3 is 15 residues long. The V gene's germline CDR1 is MDHEN and CDR2 SYDVKM. The CDR3 coding sequence is TGCGCCAGCAGTCTCCGACAGGGGTGGAACTATGGCTACACCTTC. It yields the protein CASSLRQGWNYGYTF.

The gene calls are TRBV6-6 and TRBJ2-7; TRBD2 is a possible D gene (7 bases). The germline V gene encodes CDR1 MNHNY and CDR2 SVGAGI (reference sequence). V lost 9 bases and J lost 3, with 18 bases in between. The CDR3 has 14 amino acids. CDR3 in amino acids: CASGGGRFLYEQYF. Written as DNA, the CDR3 is TGTGCCAGTGGGGGGGGGCGATTTCTCTACGAGCAGTACTTC.

The chain recombines TRBV4-3 with TRBJ1-6, with D perhaps TRBD1 (6 bases). The length of the CDR3 is 15 residues. Germline V gene sequence: CDR1 LGHNA, CDR2 YSLEER. Trimming cost V 0 bases and J 9 bases, with 12 bases left between them. CDR3 DNA: TGCGCCAGCAGCCAAGACAGGGGAGTCGGTTCACCCCTCCACTTT. Translated: CASSQDRGVGSPLHF.

Points on this clone: Sequence at one end of the junction differs from germline and may be a read error. The chain couples TRBV7-9 to TRBJ2-3; 8 bases line up with TRBD2. This CDR3 has 16 amino acids. Looked up from germline, CDR1 is SEHNR and CDR2 is FQNEAQ (reference sequence). CDR3 DNA sequence: TGTTCCAGCAGCCTATCAGCGGGAGTTGAGTCAGATACGCAGTATTTT. Its protein is CSSSLSAGVESDTQYF.

This sequence joins TRBV5-5 and TRBJ2-7; the D gene is possibly TRBD2 (5 bases). The V end was cut by 9 bases, the J end by 4 bases, with 11 bases between. Per the germline V gene, CDR1 is SGHKS and CDR2 is YYEKEE (reference sequence). CDR3 size: 11 residues. The CDR3 sequence is CATSAGYEQYF. The CDR3 DNA sequence: TGTGCCACCTCCGCGGGTTACGAGCAGTACTTC.